These 25 T cell receptor beta chains share one sample of origin, sequenced in a study of blood T cell repertoires in COVID-19. Measured with immunoSEQ multiplex PCR; TCRdb has only the in-frame clones, and not every one. The sample lists 150,000 or so clones; about 75% were seen once. Sample: PBMCs or T cells enriched from blood (not recorded which). The receptors stem from a woman aged 50 to 60 who had recovered from COVID-19.

The V call is TRBV5-4, the J call TRBJ1-2; no clear D. The V end lost 4 bases, the J end lost 1 base, and 17 bases lay between the germline ends. This CDR3 is 16 amino acids long. The germline CDR1 and CDR2 sequences are SGHNT and YYREEE (reference sequence). The CDR3 DNA reads as TGTGCCAGCAGCCCAAAAGCCGTTAACCGTAACTATGGCTACACCTTC. Protein sequence: CASSPKAVNRNYGYTF.

The J gene is TRBJ2-3, the V gene TRBV2; 7 bases agree with TRBD1. V gave up 4 bases and J gave up 2 bases; unmatched junction bases: 6. Germline V CDR1 and CDR2: SNHLY, FYNNEI. The CDR3 sequence is 15 residues long. This CDR3 reads CASSARQGNTDTQYF. CDR3 bases: TGTGCCAGCAGTGCCCGACAGGGCAACACAGATACGCAGTATTTT.

The rearrangement uses TRBV28 and TRBJ2-1; D is unresolved. The CDR3 is 13 amino acids. Deletions cut 6 bases from V and 8 bases from J, with 14 bases between. Germline assignment: CDR1 MDHEN and CDR2 SYDVKM. CDR3 amino acids: CASSPPRRDEQFF. CDR3 sequence (DNA): TGTGCCAGCAGCCCACCCCGTCGGGATGAGCAGTTCTTC.

This clone was picked up many times. The chain combines TRBV6-1 with TRBJ1-2; 11 nucleotides line up with TRBD1. Per germline, CDR1 MNHNS and CDR2 SASEGT. Unmatched junction bases numbered 2, after V lost 1 base and J lost 4 bases. This CDR3 is 15 amino acids long. The CDR3, as DNA: TGTGCCAGCAGTGAAGGGACAGGGGGCTCCTATGGCTACACCTTC. This gives the protein CASSEGTGGSYGYTF.

The rearrangement joins TRBV18 to TRBJ2-5; a possible D gene is TRBD2 (6 bases). With 1 base removed from V and 3 bases from J, the gap between germline ends came to 12 bases. Per the germline V gene, CDR1 is KGHSH and CDR2 is LQKENI. The CDR3 spans 15 residues. CDR3 bases: TGTGCCAGCTCACCACGGAGCCGGGAGAAAGAGACCCAGTACTTC. This gives the protein CASSPRSREKETQYF.

The chain couples TRBV30 to TRBJ1-2; no definite D call. This CDR3 comprises 14 residues. V dropped 7 bases and J dropped 4 bases, with 19 bases sitting between them. CDR1 is GTSNPN, CDR2 SVGIG, per germline (reference sequence). The CDR3 region has the DNA TGTGCCTCCTCCCCCGGACCCGGAGGCTATGGCTACACCTTC. Encoded protein: CASSPGPGGYGYTF.

This clone has a single count. This chain uses TRBV2 with TRBJ2-3; TRBD2 matches 7 bases. With 4 bases clipped from V and 2 bases from J, the junction kept 6 bases outside the gene matches. CDR3 size: 15 residues. Germline V lookup: CDR1 SNHLY, CDR2 FYNNEI. CDR3 nucleotides: TGTGCCAGCAGTGTTTTAGCGGGCCCCACAGATACGCAGTATTTT. This translates into CASSVLAGPTDTQYF.

The CDR3 coding sequence is TGCAGCGTCATCGGGACTAGACATCTTAAGGACGAGCAGTACTTC. Translating gives CSVIGTRHLKDEQYF. The J gene is TRBJ2-7, the V gene TRBV29-1, with TRBD2 matching over 8 bases. CDR1 is SQVTM, CDR2 ANQGSEA, per germline. The CDR3 sequence is 15 residues long. Trimming removed 6 bases from V and 5 bases from J; junction bases left unmatched: 15.

V is TRBV15 and J is TRBJ2-2; 10 bases fit TRBD1. CDR3 length equals 16 residues. The germline gives CDR1 LNHNV, CDR2 YYDKDF (reference sequence). The trim removed 2 bases at V and 4 bases at J, leaving 4 bases unmatched. The CDR3 spells CATSRKDRGITGELFF. For the CDR3, the DNA is TGTGCCACCAGCAGAAAGGACAGGGGGATCACCGGGGAGCTGTTTTTT. Looking up the rest from reference TRBV15 and TRBJ2-2 gives the full variable domain: DAMVIQNPRYQVTQFGKPVTLSCSQTLNHNVMYWYQQKSSQAPKLLFHYYDKDFNNEADTPDNFQSRRPNTSFCFLDIRSPGLGDTAMYLCATSRKDRGITGELFFGEGSRLTVL.

The chain combines TRBV3-1 (or the pseudogene TRBV3-2) with TRBJ1-3; no clear D. The CDR3 covers 15 residues. Germline CDR1 reads LGHDT; CDR2 reads YNNKEL (reference sequence). V lost 0 bases, J lost 7 bases, and 13 bases lay in between. In DNA form, the CDR3 reads TGTGCCAGCAGCCAAGATTATGGATCCGGGAACACCATATATTTT. Translated, it gives CASSQDYGSGNTIYF.

V and J are TRBV6-5 and TRBJ2-7; 7 nucleotides agree with TRBD1. Germline CDR1 reads MNHEY; CDR2 reads SVGAGI. This CDR3 spans 15 amino acids. The V segment lost 7 bases and the J segment 5 bases; nucleotides outside the gene matches: 14. The CDR3 DNA follows: TGTGCCAGCACCCAAGGGACAGCTGCACCTGACGAGCAGTACTTC. Translation gives CASTQGTAAPDEQYF.

The gene calls are TRBV10-2 and TRBJ2-7, with TRBD2 matching over 11 bases. The CDR3 consists of 15 residues. From germline, CDR1 is WSHSY and CDR2 SAAADI. The trim removed 6 bases at V and 0 bases at J, leaving 4 bases unmatched. The CDR3 DNA sequence: TGCGCCAGCAGAAACGGGACTAGCGGCTCCTACGAGCAGTACTTC. Translated: CASRNGTSGSYEQYF.

This rearrangement joins TRBV4-1 to TRBJ1-5, with D unclear. V lost 4 bases to trimming and J lost 2 bases, with 6 bases between them. The CDR3 spans 13 residues. The germline gives CDR1 MGHRA, CDR2 YSYEKL. CDR3 in amino acids: CASSRSGNQPQHF. The DNA for the CDR3 is TGCGCCAGCAGCCGAAGCGGCAATCAGCCCCAGCATTTT.

The chain uses TRBV4-2 and TRBJ2-1, with TRBD2 matching 9 bases. This CDR3 is built from 15 residues. Germline lookup yields CDR1 LGHNA and CDR2 YNFKEQ. The junction had 6 bases not matched to a gene; V was cut back by 1 base and J by 8 bases. The CDR3 is CASSQVGTSNDEQFF. DNA of the CDR3: TGTGCCAGCAGCCAAGTAGGGACTAGCAACGATGAGCAGTTCTTC.

This chain connects TRBV7-2 to TRBJ1-6; TRBD1 agrees at 8 bases. Trimming at V came to 6 bases and at J to 10 bases, leaving 11 bases not matched to a gene. The length of the CDR3 is 15 residues. Germline V CDR1 and CDR2: SGHTA, FQGNSA. The CDR3 here is CASSFLTGADSPLHF. For the CDR3, the DNA is TGTGCCAGCAGTTTTTTGACAGGGGCCGACTCACCCCTCCACTTT. Supplemented by reference TRBV7-2 and TRBJ1-6, the full variable domain reads GAGVSQSPSNKVTEKGKDVELRCDPISGHTALYWYRQSLGQGLEFLIYFQGNSAPDKSGLPSDRFSAERTGGSVSTLTIQRTQQEDSAVYLCASSFLTGADSPLHFGNGTRLTVT.

CDR3 bases: TGTGCCAGCAGCCAACCCTTCAGGGGAGCCTATAATTCACCCCTCCACTTT. Translating gives CASSQPFRGAYNSPLHF. This chain joins TRBV7-3 and TRBJ1-6; TRBD1 is a possible D gene (6 bases). The V gene lost 5 bases and the J gene lost 2 bases, with 16 bases spanning the gap. CDR3 length: 17 amino acids. The germline gives CDR1 SGHTA, CDR2 FQGTGA.

This chain joins TRBV3-1 (or the pseudogene TRBV3-2) and TRBJ1-4; 7 nucleotides agree with TRBD1. With 6 bases clipped from V and 8 bases from J, the junction kept 6 bases outside the gene matches. CDR3 size: 13 residues. Germline CDR1 is LGHDT and CDR2 is YNNKEL (reference sequence). Here the CDR3 reads CASRTGQDEKLFF. CDR3 in DNA: TGTGCCAGCAGGACAGGGCAAGACGAAAAACTGTTTTTT.

This clone was recorded only once. J is TRBJ2-3 and V is TRBV11-2, with TRBD2 identical over 7 bases. Germline loops: CDR1 SGHAT, CDR2 FQNNGV. V was clipped by 1 base and J by 3 bases; unmatched bases: 4. This CDR3 has 15 residues. CDR3 protein: CASSLVGGRTDTQYF. CDR3 sequence (DNA): TGTGCCAGCAGCTTAGTAGGCGGGAGAACAGATACGCAGTATTTT.

The chain carries TRBV2 and TRBJ1-1, with D perhaps TRBD1 (6 bases). The CDR3 covers 13 residues. Germline V gene sequence: CDR1 SNHLY, CDR2 FYNNEI. V lost 0 bases, J lost 6 bases, and 8 bases lay in between. The CDR3: CASSEARTAEAFF. The CDR3 DNA follows: TGTGCCAGCAGTGAAGCGAGGACAGCTGAAGCTTTCTTT.

This clone has just one count. V and J are TRBV29-1 and TRBJ1-2; D might be TRBD1 (6 bases). Germline loops: CDR1 SQVTM, CDR2 ANQGSEA. V was shortened by 6 bases and J by 4 bases, with 12 bases between the two germline ends. This CDR3 region has 12 residues. CDR3 DNA sequence: TGCAGCGTGGACAGTCCCGGCTATGGCTACACCTTC. It codes for CSVDSPGYGYTF.

DNA for the CDR3: TGTGCCAGCAGGGGACAGGGGGAATACAATGAGCAGTTCTTC. Its protein product is CASRGQGEYNEQFF. The genes are TRBV2 and TRBJ2-1; 11 bases fit TRBD1. The V gene end was trimmed by 6 bases and the J gene end by 4 bases; junction bases not matched to a gene: 2. Germline CDR1 SNHLY, CDR2 FYNNEI. The CDR3 is 14 residues long.

This chain connects TRBV3-1 (or the pseudogene TRBV3-2) to TRBJ1-2; D may be TRBD1 (5 bases). Trimming stripped 2 bases from V and 8 bases from J, with 15 bases between. The CDR3 is 14 amino acids. Germline loops: CDR1 LGHDT, CDR2 YNNKEL (reference sequence). The CDR3 DNA reads as TGTGCCAGCAGCCAATCCGGGGCCGCGGGAGGCTACACCTTC. This gives the protein CASSQSGAAGGYTF.

The CDR3 spells CASSLGGLPEGQYF. The CDR3 coding sequence is TGTGCCAGCAGTTTGGGCGGCTTACCCGAGGGGCAGTATTTT. J is TRBJ2-3 and V is TRBV28; D might be TRBD2 (5 bases). The CDR3 loop spans 14 amino acids. The germline V and J ends were trimmed by 3 bases and 11 bases, with 18 bases remaining between them. The germline gives CDR1 MDHEN, CDR2 SYDVKM.

The chain joins TRBV7-9 to TRBJ2-3; 7 nucleotides agree with TRBD2. CDR1 is SEHNR, CDR2 FQNEAQ, per germline (reference sequence). The CDR3 has 16 amino acids. J was trimmed by 4 bases and V by 1 base; bases with no gene match: 8. CDR3 in amino acids: CASSLGAGEGPDTQYF. For the CDR3, the DNA is TGTGCCAGCAGCTTAGGCGCGGGAGAGGGGCCAGATACGCAGTATTTT.

In its sample, this clone was seen once. The chain combines TRBV30 with TRBJ1-2; D is perhaps TRBD1 (6 bases). With 4 bases removed from V and 6 bases from J, the gap between germline ends came to 15 bases. Germline CDR1 GTSNPN, CDR2 SVGIG (reference sequence). The CDR3 extends over 13 amino acids. The CDR3 DNA follows: TGTGCCTGGACCACCACAGGGACCCATGGCTACACCTTC. This translates into CAWTTTGTHGYTF.